The 21 T cell receptor beta chains reported below all come from one sample, sequenced in a study of OX40 agonist ivuxolimab in advanced cancers. Using immunoSEQ multiplex PCR, the repertoire was profiled, and TCRdb retains in-frame clones only, with some absent. The table lists tens of thousands of clones, 90% of them singletons. The sequences come from CD4+ or CD8+ T cells sorted from blood, collected in a trial of the OX40 agonist ivuxolimab. The receptors come from an adult with an advanced solid tumor such as melanoma, head and neck, liver or kidney cancer.

The chain uses TRBV9 and TRBJ2-7; the D call may be TRBD1 or TRBD2 (6 bases each). Looked up from germline, CDR1 is SGDLS and CDR2 is YYNGEE. CDR3 length: 14 residues. The V end was cut by 0 bases, the J end by 7 bases, with 14 bases between. The CDR3 is CASSVGGGGREQYF. The CDR3 coding sequence is TGTGCCAGCAGCGTAGGCGGAGGGGGGAGAGAGCAGTACTTC.

This clone was seen just once. The V and J genes are TRBV29-1 and TRBJ2-3; no firm D call. CDR1 SQVTM and CDR2 ANQGSEA come from the germline V gene. CDR3 length equals 10 residues. Trimming stripped 5 bases from V and 6 bases from J, with 6 bases between. For the CDR3, the DNA is TGCAGCGTTCCCCTGGATACGCAGTATTTT. It yields the protein CSVPLDTQYF.

The gene calls are TRBV2 and TRBJ1-3, with D possibly being TRBD1 (5 bases). Germline lookup yields CDR1 SNHLY and CDR2 FYNNEI. The CDR3 is 16 residues long. V was pared by 6 bases and J by 0 bases, with 15 bases between. CDR3 in amino acids: CASRAGRSSSGNTIYF. The CDR3, as DNA: TGTGCCAGCAGAGCGGGACGTTCGAGCTCTGGAAACACCATATATTTT.

V is TRBV5-1 and J is TRBJ1-2; TRBD1 agrees at 10 bases. The CDR3 runs 14 residues. The J segment lost 3 bases and the V segment lost 3 bases, leaving 2 bases of the junction unmatched. Germline V gene lookup returns CDR1 SGHRS and CDR2 YFSETQ. The CDR3 region is CASSSGTGDYGYTF. The CDR3 DNA reads TGCGCCAGCAGCTCGGGGACAGGGGACTATGGCTACACCTTC.

In regard to this clone: This specimen includes other DNA sequences encoding the same CDR3. The CDR3 here is CASSFEGNTEAFF. As DNA, the CDR3 is TGCGCCAGCAGCTTCGAGGGGAACACTGAAGCTTTCTTT. The V and J genes are TRBV5-1 and TRBJ1-1; D ambiguous. Germline CDR1 SGHRS, CDR2 YFSETQ. Trimming removed 2 bases at V and 1 base at J, with 6 bases between. There are 13 residues in the CDR3.

The rearrangement joins TRBV19 to TRBJ2-1; 7 nucleotides align to TRBD2. Germline CDR1 LNHDA, CDR2 SQIVND (reference sequence). V was clipped by 4 bases and J by 6 bases; unmatched bases: 9. The CDR3 spans 15 residues. CDR3 nucleotides: TGTGCCAGTAGTAGACCTAGCGGCCCAGTCAATGAGCAGTTCTTC. Translated: CASSRPSGPVNEQFF.

The V gene is TRBV7-2, the J gene TRBJ2-7; D unclear. Trimming pared 2 bases from V and 7 bases from J, leaving 9 bases between. The V gene's germline CDR1 is SGHTA and CDR2 FQGNSA. The CDR3 runs to 12 residues. The CDR3 DNA is TGTGCCAGCAGCTTATTGGTGGGGGAGCAGTACTTC. Translated, it gives CASSLLVGEQYF.

The J gene is TRBJ1-6, the V gene TRBV28; D is undetermined. Trimming removed 3 bases at V and 7 bases at J, with 10 bases between. Germline CDR1 MDHEN, CDR2 SYDVKM. This CDR3 comprises 14 residues. The CDR3 DNA reads as TGTGCCAGCAGTTTCGGTCGGATAAATTCACCCCTCCACTTT. Residues: CASSFGRINSPLHF.

The rearrangement uses TRBV13 and TRBJ2-1, with D possibly matching TRBD2 (6 bases). CDR3 length: 15 residues. Germline CDR1 and CDR2: PRHDT and FYEKMQ (reference sequence). The V end lost 5 bases, the J end lost 7 bases, and 18 bases lay between the germline ends. This CDR3 reads CASSRRGVLRNEQFF. Here the CDR3 DNA reads TGTGCCAGCAGCCGACGCGGGGTACTGCGAAATGAGCAGTTCTTC.

This clone was observed a handful of times. Here the CDR3 DNA reads TGCAGCGTTCAGGGGGATGGGGTTGAAGCTTTCTTT. This codes for CSVQGDGVEAFF. The J gene is TRBJ1-1, the V gene TRBV29-1, with 7 bases aligning to TRBD1. Germline-derived CDR1 and CDR2 are SQVTM and ANQGSEA. The CDR3 spans 12 residues. With 5 bases clipped from V and 7 bases from J, the junction kept 7 bases outside the gene matches.

In its sample, this clone was seen a few times. V usage is TRBV11-2 and J usage is TRBJ2-7, with a weak D call TRBD1 (6 bases). V lost 5 bases to trimming and J lost 4 bases, with 9 bases between them. The V gene's germline CDR1 is SGHAT and CDR2 FQNNGV. The length of the CDR3 is 12 residues. In DNA, the CDR3 is TGTGCCAGCAGCGGTGACAGGTACGAGCAGTACTTC. Protein sequence: CASSGDRYEQYF.

The chain is built from TRBV5-5 and TRBJ1-5; D not certain. The V and J ends lost 4 bases and 5 bases respectively, with 16 bases between them. CDR1 and CDR2 from the germline V gene are SGHKS and YYEKEE (reference sequence). The CDR3 covers 15 residues. In DNA form, the CDR3 reads TGTGCCAGCAGCCCCCGGGGAGATGCCTATCAGCCCCAGCATTTT. It translates to CASSPRGDAYQPQHF.

This chain links TRBV11-2 with TRBJ1-2, with 8 bases fitting TRBD1. Germline V gene sequence: CDR1 SGHAT, CDR2 FQNNGV. The CDR3 spans 14 residues. V lost 5 bases and J lost 5; bases outside the gene matches: 7. As DNA, the CDR3 is TGTGCCAGCAGCCCGGGACAGGCGTTATATGGCTACACCTTC. It encodes CASSPGQALYGYTF. The whole variable domain, filled in from reference TRBV11-2 and TRBJ1-2, reads EAGVAQSPRYKIIEKRQSVAFWCNPISGHATLYWYQQILGQGPKLLIQFQNNGVVDDSQLPKDRFSAERLKGVDSTLKIQPAKLEDSAVYLCASSPGQALYGYTFGSGTRLTVV.

The chain joins TRBV19 to TRBJ1-5; D not certain. This CDR3 is built from 13 residues. CDR1 is LNHDA and CDR2 is SQIVND in the germline V gene (reference sequence). Trimming stripped 2 bases from V and 3 bases from J, with 5 bases between. CDR3 sequence: CASSIQPNQPQHF. CDR3 nucleotides: TGTGCCAGTAGTATACAGCCCAATCAGCCCCAGCATTTT.

This chain joins TRBV12-5 and TRBJ2-1; 8 nucleotides align to TRBD2. CDR1 is LGHNT, CDR2 FRNRAP, per germline. Trimming at V came to 6 bases and at J to 3 bases, leaving 16 bases not matched to a gene. This CDR3 has 18 residues. As DNA, the CDR3 is TGTGCTAGTGGCCTGTACGCGGGAGGTGGGCGGAACTACAATGAGCAGTTCTTC. Its translation: CASGLYAGGGRNYNEQFF.

For the CDR3, the DNA is TGTGCCAGCAGCTTAGCCCCCTTAGCGGGAGTCGGCAATGAGCAGTTCTTC. It is translated as CASSLAPLAGVGNEQFF. The rearrangement links TRBV7-3 to TRBJ2-1, with 9 bases matching TRBD2. The V segment lost 2 bases and the J segment 6 bases; nucleotides outside the gene matches: 11. Germline V gene sequence: CDR1 SGHTA, CDR2 FQGTGA. CDR3 size: 17 residues. Full variable domain (rest looked up from reference TRBV7-3 and TRBJ2-1): GAGVSQTPSNKVTEKGKYVELRCDPISGHTALYWYRQSLGQGPEFLIYFQGTGAADDSGLPNDRFFAVRPEGSVSTLKIQRTERGDSAVYLCASSLAPLAGVGNEQFFGPGTRLTVL.

In nucleotides, the CDR3 is TGTGCCAGCAGCTCCCGGGACAGGGTATGGAATGAGCAGTTCTTC. Amino acid sequence: CASSSRDRVWNEQFF. The gene calls are TRBV13 and TRBJ2-1; 9 bases align to TRBD1. Germline lookup yields CDR1 PRHDT and CDR2 FYEKMQ (reference sequence). CDR3 length equals 15 residues. The trim removed 4 bases at V and 7 bases at J, leaving 8 bases unmatched.

The rearrangement joins TRBV6-6 to TRBJ2-5; possible D gene TRBD1, 6 bases. The CDR3 spans 10 residues. Between the trimmed V and J ends, which lost 10 bases and 4 bases, there was a span of 7 bases. The germline CDR1 and CDR2 sequences are MNHNY and SVGAGI (reference sequence). The CDR3 DNA reads as TGTGCCACCAGGGGAGAGACCCAGTACTTC. The encoded protein is CATRGETQYF.

This sequence joins TRBV5-5 and TRBJ2-7; tentative D call: TRBD2 (5 bases). CDR3 length: 14 amino acids. Trimming left V 4 bases short and J 4 bases short, with 15 bases between. Germline V gene sequence: CDR1 SGHKS, CDR2 YYEKEE (reference sequence). CDR3 sequence: CASSLDFTFYEQYF. Written as DNA, the CDR3 is TGTGCCAGCAGCCTGGACTTTACTTTTTACGAGCAGTACTTC.

This clone is medium-sized by share. The genes are TRBV28 and TRBJ2-1; 10 bases match TRBD2. V lost 2 bases, J lost 9 bases, and 4 bases stayed unmatched. The V gene's germline CDR1 is MDHEN and CDR2 SYDVKM. The CDR3 consists of 14 residues. The CDR3 DNA is TGTGCCAGCAGTTTACTAGCGGGAGCACGTGAGCAGTTCTTC. This encodes CASSLLAGAREQFF.

The chain carries TRBV2 and TRBJ1-2; the match to TRBD1 covers 9 bases. Trimming took 6 bases from V and 5 from J; bases not matched to a gene: 4. This CDR3 is built from 13 residues. The germline V gene has CDR1 SNHLY and CDR2 FYNNEI. CDR3 residues: CASRDRGWYGYTF. The CDR3 bases are TGTGCCAGCAGGGACAGGGGTTGGTATGGCTACACCTTC. The variable domain in full, with the rest retrieved from reference TRBV2 and TRBJ1-2, is EPEVTQTPSHQVTQMGQEVILRCVPISNHLYFYWYRQILGQKVEFLVSFYNNEISEKSEIFDDQFSVERPDGSNFTLKIRSTKLEDSAMYFCASRDRGWYGYTFGSGTRLTVV.